This T cell receptor (beta chain) was identified during a study of long-term antiretroviral therapy in people with HIV. V lost 0 bases to trimming and J lost 7 bases; unmatched junction nucleotides: 6. CDR3 length: 14 residues. Germline V CDR1 and CDR2: LNHNV, YYDKDF (reference sequence). Survey-level resolution applied to immunoSEQ assay v3.0. The method was immunoSEQ multiplex PCR; TCRdb's version includes in-frame clones alone and lacks a portion of them. The sample lists 30,000 or so clones; about 93% were seen once. The sequence came from a woman in her thirties or forties with HIV. The rearrangement joins TRBV15 to TRBJ2-7; 7 bases are shared with TRBD2. The sequences come from unsorted PBMCs, collected roughly 6.3 years after starting antiretroviral therapy. CDR3: CATSRDWEGQEQYF. The CDR3 DNA reads TGTGCCACCAGCAGAGATTGGGAGGGGCAGGAGCAGTACTTC.